The 23 T cell receptor beta chains given below trace back to one sample, sequenced in a study of identical twins. Each CDR3 protein is one row after TCRdb ran MiXCR on the 5' RACE reads. The table lists approximately 590,000 distinct CDR3 sequences, 9.6% of them singletons, with roughly 3% in the top ten. These data were also filed under a second study, of yellow fever vaccine responses in identical twins.

The sample consisted of PBMCs. These receptors were obtained from a woman under 30 in good health.

This clonotype was counted many times. This sequence joins TRBV28 and TRBJ2-7; D is perhaps TRBD2 (6 bases). Germline CDR1 MDHEN, CDR2 SYDVKM. This CDR3 is built from 14 residues. V shed 3 bases and J shed 3 bases, with 12 bases lying between them. In nucleotides, the CDR3 is TGTGCCAGCAGTTTCGGGGGTCTTCGCTACGAGCAGTACTTC. Protein sequence: CASSFGGLRYEQYF.

In its sample, this clonotype was seen a few times. V is TRBV5-5 and J is TRBJ2-1; either TRBD1 or TRBD2 may supply D (5 bases each). The V end was cut by 4 bases, the J end by 11 bases, with 10 bases between. This CDR3 is built from 11 residues. Germline V gene lookup returns CDR1 SGHKS and CDR2 YYEKEE (reference sequence). CDR3 in amino acids: CASSNPGQQFF. DNA for the CDR3: TGTGCCAGCAGCAACCCGGGACAGCAGTTCTTC.

This clonotype showed up many times. The CDR3 DNA is TGTGCCATCAGTGAGTACGATCCGGATACGCAGTATTTT. Amino acids: CAISEYDPDTQYF. The chain combines TRBV10-3 with TRBJ2-3; D unresolved. Looked up from germline, CDR1 is ENHRY and CDR2 is SYGVKD. This CDR3 comprises 13 residues. V was cut by 1 base and J by 6 bases, with 8 bases left in between.

The sample holds many counts of this clonotype. CDR3 sequence (DNA): TGCGCCAGCAGCTTGGGACAGAACTTAGCCAAAAACATTCAGTACTTC. The encoded protein is CASSLGQNLAKNIQYF. This chain links TRBV5-1 with TRBJ2-4, with D possibly being TRBD1 (5 bases). There are 16 residues in the CDR3. In germline, CDR1 is SGHRS, CDR2 YFSETQ. V was trimmed by 0 bases and J by 0 bases, leaving 10 bases between them.

This clonotype was seen only a few times. The V and J genes are TRBV29-1 and TRBJ2-3; 7 bases fit TRBD1. Germline CDR1 and CDR2: SQVTM and ANQGSEA. CDR3 size: 13 residues. The V gene end was trimmed by 8 bases and the J gene end by 2 bases; junction bases not matched to a gene: 7. The CDR3 nucleotides are TGCAGCTTTGGGGGACAGAACACAGATACGCAGTATTTT. Amino acid sequence: CSFGGQNTDTQYF.

This chain joins TRBV7-2 and TRBJ2-3; the D gene is possibly TRBD1 (6 bases). The ends were cut back, 7 bases at V and 4 bases at J, with 12 bases in the middle. In germline, CDR1 is SGHTA, CDR2 FQGNSA. The CDR3 is 13 residues long. The CDR3 reads CASNNRAADTQYF. CDR3 in DNA: TGTGCCAGCAATAACAGGGCGGCAGATACGCAGTATTTT.

The DNA of the CDR3 is TGCAGTGCTAGAAGGACTAGCGGGGGTCCCCAAGAGACCCAGTACTTC. Its protein is CSARRTSGGPQETQYF. This chain joins TRBV20-1 and TRBJ2-5, with TRBD2 matching 13 bases. CDR1 DFQATT and CDR2 SNEGSKA come from the germline V gene (reference sequence). The CDR3 is 16 residues long. J was trimmed by 1 base and V by 2 bases; bases with no gene match: 4.

The rearrangement joins TRBV12-3 or TRBV12-4 to TRBJ2-3, with D uncertain. V lost 8 bases, J lost 5 bases, and 23 bases lay in between. This CDR3 contains 16 residues. CDR3 DNA sequence: TGTGCCAGCCGCCCGCGACTTGGGGTCCTTCAAGATACGCAGTATTTT. Protein sequence: CASRPRLGVLQDTQYF.

This clonotype occurred a few times. The chain carries TRBV19 and TRBJ2-3; D not resolved. V lost 0 bases, J lost 4 bases, and 8 bases lay in between. Germline V gene lookup returns CDR1 LNHDA and CDR2 SQIVND (reference sequence). The CDR3 contains 14 residues. CDR3 bases: TGTGCCAGTAGTATAGATCTTTTGTCAGATACGCAGTATTTT. Protein: CASSIDLLSDTQYF.

V and J are TRBV11-2 and TRBJ2-5; 13 positions match TRBD2. Germline lookup yields CDR1 SGHAT and CDR2 FQNNGV. Trimming removed 5 bases from V and 2 bases from J; junction bases left unmatched: 8. The CDR3 consists of 17 residues. The CDR3: CASSPPWTSGGQETQYF. The CDR3 nucleotides read TGTGCCAGCAGCCCCCCGTGGACTAGCGGGGGACAAGAGACCCAGTACTTC.

This clonotype occurred many times. The rearrangement uses TRBV28 and TRBJ2-7, with TRBD1 as a possible D gene (5 bases). Trimming stripped 3 bases from V and 2 bases from J, with 11 bases between. CDR3 length: 14 amino acids. Looked up from germline, CDR1 is MDHEN and CDR2 is SYDVKM. The CDR3 region has the DNA TGTGCCAGCAGTTTTAAGGCAGGGACCTACGAGCAGTACTTC. This translates into CASSFKAGTYEQYF.

The chain carries TRBV12-3 or TRBV12-4 and TRBJ2-5, with 8 bases lining up with TRBD1. The V segment lost 7 bases and the J segment 5 bases; nucleotides outside the gene matches: 15. The CDR3 spans 16 residues. CDR3 bases: TGTGCCAGCATGGATTCAAAGACAGGGGCCAGGGAGACCCAGTACTTC. This encodes CASMDSKTGARETQYF.

This clonotype was seen ten or more times. This rearrangement joins TRBV5-1 to TRBJ2-1, with TRBD1 matching 12 bases. The CDR3 is made up of 15 amino acids. Germline CDR1 SGHRS, CDR2 YFSETQ. After removal of 4 bases from V and 7 bases from J, the junction contained 6 bases not matched to a gene. CDR3 residues: CASSPRDRGRNEQFF. For the CDR3, the DNA is TGCGCCAGCAGCCCCCGGGACAGGGGGCGGAATGAGCAGTTCTTC.

The chain links TRBV2 to TRBJ2-7; 12 bases match TRBD1. CDR3 length equals 15 residues. CDR1 is SNHLY, CDR2 FYNNEI, per germline. The ends lost 7 bases at V and 6 bases at J; junction bases unmatched: 10. CDR3 sequence reads: CASTLRGTGGPEQYF. CDR3 coding DNA: TGTGCCAGCACTCTCCGGGGGACAGGGGGCCCCGAGCAGTACTTC. Full variable domain (remainder filled in from reference TRBV2 and TRBJ2-7): EPEVTQTPSHQVTQMGQEVILRCVPISNHLYFYWYRQILGQKVEFLVSFYNNEISEKSEIFDDQFSVERPDGSNFTLKIRSTKLEDSAMYFCASTLRGTGGPEQYFGPGTRLTVT.

This clonotype has ten or more counts. This chain connects TRBV29-1 to TRBJ1-1; D ambiguous. CDR3 length equals 13 residues. Trimming shortened V by 4 bases and J by 4 bases, and 13 bases separated the two germline ends. CDR1 SQVTM and CDR2 ANQGSEA come from the germline V gene. CDR3 protein: CSVVSGSGTEAFF. CDR3 nucleotides: TGCAGCGTTGTATCGGGTTCTGGCACTGAAGCTTTCTTT.

This clonotype appeared many times. CDR3 protein: CASRPGTPSYEQYF. Here the CDR3 DNA reads TGTGCCAGCAGGCCCGGGACACCCTCTTACGAGCAGTACTTC. The chain is built from TRBV7-9 and TRBJ2-7; a possible D gene is TRBD1 (6 bases). CDR1 is SEHNR, CDR2 FQNEAQ, per germline (reference sequence). This CDR3 comprises 14 residues. The ends were cut back, 6 bases at V and 4 bases at J, with 16 bases in the middle.

The rearrangement uses TRBV21-1 and TRBJ2-3. TRBV21-1 is termed a pseudogene. CDR3 length equals 10 residues. CDR3 sequence: CASRGDTQFF. The CDR3 DNA reads TGTGCCAGCAGAGGGGATACGCAGTTTTTT.

This chain uses TRBV6-2 or TRBV6-3 with TRBJ2-7; D is unresolved. CDR3 length: 14 residues. CDR1 is MNHEY, CDR2 SVGEGT, per germline. V lost 1 base, J lost 3 bases, and 10 bases lay in between. The CDR3 DNA sequence: TGTGCCAGCAGTTACTTTTCGTCAGACTACGAGCAGTACTTC. It specifies CASSYFSSDYEQYF.

This clonotype was counted a few times. The rearrangement uses TRBV5-1 and TRBJ2-1, with 11 nucleotides matching TRBD2. The CDR3 loop spans 15 amino acids. The trim removed 7 bases at V and 2 bases at J, leaving 5 bases unmatched. Looked up from germline, CDR1 is SGHRS and CDR2 is YFSETQ. The CDR3 reads CASFSSGGPYNEQFF. DNA of the CDR3: TGCGCCAGCTTCTCTAGCGGGGGGCCCTACAATGAGCAGTTCTTC.

In this sample, this clonotype turned up many times. The genes are TRBV5-6 and TRBJ2-1; 9 nucleotides align to TRBD2. Germline-derived CDR1 and CDR2 are SGHDT and YYEEEE. This CDR3 has 18 amino acids. The V and J ends lost 0 bases and 4 bases, in that order; junction bases with no gene match: 11. The CDR3, as DNA: TGTGCCAGCAGCTTGGACATAGGGGCGGGAGGGTTGTACAATGAGCAGTTCTTC. Protein: CASSLDIGAGGLYNEQFF.

The V gene is TRBV11-2, the J gene TRBJ2-5; D unresolved. Looked up from germline, CDR1 is SGHAT and CDR2 is FQNNGV. The CDR3 is made up of 16 amino acids. V dropped 1 base and J dropped 4 bases, with 16 bases sitting between them. As DNA, the CDR3 is TGTGCCAGCAGCTTAGCCGTGGCGATTCGCTCAGAGACCCAGTACTTC. Translating it yields CASSLAVAIRSETQYF.

This clonotype was counted a few times. V gene TRBV7-2 combines with J gene TRBJ2-5, with a possible D match to TRBD2 (6 bases). V was pared by 2 bases and J by 5 bases, with 15 bases between. In germline, CDR1 is SGHTA, CDR2 FQGNSA. This CDR3 spans 15 amino acids. CDR3 region: CASSLRREPRETQYF. The CDR3 DNA reads as TGTGCCAGCAGCTTAAGACGGGAGCCAAGGGAGACCCAGTACTTC.

This clonotype came up a few times. J is TRBJ2-3 and V is TRBV29-1; D may be TRBD1 (6 bases). This CDR3 spans 13 amino acids. The V gene's germline CDR1 is SQVTM and CDR2 ANQGSEA. Trimming left V 4 bases short and J 2 bases short, with 10 bases between. CDR3 loop: CSVGGQYTDTQYF. The CDR3 DNA is TGCAGCGTTGGGGGGCAGTACACAGATACGCAGTATTTT.